This T cell receptor (beta chain) was obtained from a study of OX40 agonist ivuxolimab in advanced cancers. Whole-study context: Checkpoint inhibitors had been given previously to about 38% of patients.

Study-wide results and limits: CD8+ T cells showed, on average, more clonal expansion than CD4+ cells.

Patients with autoimmune history or systemic immunosuppression were excluded. As for this clone: No antigen is known for it.

Sequencing used immunoSEQ multiplex PCR; TCRdb keeps in-frame clones, though not all of them. The data hold 35,000 to 55,000 clones, with 70% to 90% observed a single time. V lost 2 bases, J lost 6 bases, and 6 bases stayed unmatched. Germline V gene data show CDR1 as MDHEN and CDR2 as SYDVKM. CDR3 length: 15 amino acids. Sequencing was performed on CD4+ or CD8+ T cells sorted from blood, taken in a trial of the OX40 agonist ivuxolimab. The receptor comes from an adult with an advanced solid tumor such as melanoma, head and neck, liver or kidney cancer. The genes are TRBV28 and TRBJ2-7; 11 bases line up with TRBD1. The CDR3 sequence: CASSLMGQGDREQYF. CDR3 in DNA: TGTGCCAGCAGTTTAATGGGACAGGGGGATCGCGAGCAGTACTTC.